The entry below gives a single T cell receptor beta chain sequence along with its context. The sample comes from a study of preoperative IRX-2 immunotherapy in early breast cancer. The length of the CDR3 is 12 residues. Germline CDR1 is MDHEN and CDR2 is SYDVKM. The V end lost 6 bases, the J end lost 16 bases, and 18 bases lay between the germline ends. The repertoire was sequenced with immunoSEQ multiplex PCR; TCRdb's copy has only in-frame clones and lacks some. The table records roughly 24,000 clones, around 80% of them present only once. The treatment is: preoperative locoregional IRX-2 cytokine immunotherapy.

This receptor was taken from a human donor with breast cancer. The J gene is TRBJ1-4, the V gene TRBV28; D unresolved. Sequencing used lymph node tissue, obtained after IRX-2 immunotherapy. CDR3 protein: CASSTTGRMWFF. The CDR3 DNA sequence: TGTGCCAGCAGCACAACCGGGAGAATGTGGTTTTTT.